The 14 T cell receptor beta chains reported below all come from one sample, sequenced in a study of response to subunit inactivated influenza vaccine. TCRdb re-derived calls from the RT-PCR reads in MiXCR, one entry per CDR3 protein. The sample shows a few hundred thousand distinct CDR3 sequences, 20% to 25% of them seen only once. The source material was PBMCs from blood, sampled less than 22 months after vaccination. The source is a man aged 45 to 70 who received an inactivated influenza vaccine.

J is TRBJ1-5 and V is TRBV4-3; the D is unclear. With 0 bases removed from V and 0 bases from J, the gap between germline ends came to 6 bases. This CDR3 region has 15 residues. Germline V lookup: CDR1 LGHNA, CDR2 YSLEER. In nucleotides, the CDR3 is TGCGCCAGCAGCCAAGAGGTATATAGCAATCAGCCCCAGCATTTT. Translation: CASSQEVYSNQPQHF.

This clonotype was picked up a small number of times. The J gene is TRBJ1-5, the V gene TRBV15, with TRBD1 identical over 7 bases. The CDR3 length is 16 residues. Losses at the gene ends were 1 base for V and 5 bases for J; bases not matched to a gene: 8. CDR1 is LNHNV and CDR2 is YYDKDF in the germline V gene (reference sequence). CDR3 sequence (DNA): TGTGCCACCAGCAGAGGCGACAGGGCCGGGCATCAGCCCCAGCATTTT. Amino acids: CATSRGDRAGHQPQHF.

This clonotype turned up a few times. The V call is TRBV11-1, the J call TRBJ1-6, with D possibly TRBD1 on 6 matching bases. V lost 1 base and J 7 bases, leaving 20 bases between the germline ends. CDR3 length: 18 amino acids. Germline values: CDR1 SGHAT, CDR2 FQDESV (reference sequence). The CDR3 DNA reads as TGTGCCAGCAGCTTAGTTACAGGGCATCGGTTGAAGAATTCACCCCTCCACTTT. It encodes CASSLVTGHRLKNSPLHF. Full variable domain (missing parts from reference TRBV11-1 and TRBJ1-6): EAEVAQSPRYKITEKSQAVAFWCDPISGHATLYWYRQILGQGPELLVQFQDESVVDDSQLPKDRFSAERLKGVDSTLKIQPAELGDSAMYLCASSLVTGHRLKNSPLHFGNGTRLTVT.

The table lists this clonotype with a few counts. This chain joins TRBV20-1 and TRBJ1-6; D unresolved. Germline CDR1 and CDR2: DFQATT and SNEGSKA (reference sequence). V was pared by 3 bases and J by 9 bases, with 6 bases between. CDR3 length: 11 residues. The CDR3 region has the DNA TGCAGTGCTAGTCAAGGTTCACCCCTCCACTTT. It is translated as CSASQGSPLHF.

There are a few counts of this clonotype. The chain links TRBV6-5 to TRBJ2-1; D call uncertain. The V end was cut by 0 bases, the J end by 5 bases, with 8 bases between. Germline CDR1 MNHEY, CDR2 SVGAGI. The CDR3 totals 14 residues. CDR3 sequence reads: CASSYSGRNNEQFF. CDR3 DNA: TGTGCCAGCAGTTACTCTGGCAGGAACAATGAGCAGTTCTTC.

Ten or more counts support this clonotype. The chain has TRBV4-3 and TRBJ1-1, with D unresolved. There are 15 residues in the CDR3. Germline assignment: CDR1 LGHNA and CDR2 YSLEER. The V end was cut by 0 bases, the J end by 5 bases, with 13 bases between. CDR3 region: CASSQDSGVGTEAFF. Written as DNA, the CDR3 is TGCGCCAGCAGCCAAGATAGCGGGGTGGGGACTGAAGCTTTCTTT.

V is TRBV20-1 and J is TRBJ1-5, with no clear D. V lost 3 bases, J lost 5 bases, and 17 bases lay in between. The CDR3 runs to 15 residues. In germline, CDR1 is DFQATT, CDR2 SNEGSKA (reference sequence). Here the CDR3 reads CSASPTESVYQPQHF. The DNA for the CDR3 is TGCAGTGCTAGCCCCACGGAAAGCGTGTATCAGCCCCAGCATTTT.

The chain carries TRBV19 and TRBJ1-4; D is perhaps TRBD1 (5 bases). Trimming took 7 bases from V and 0 from J, leaving 9 bases between them. The CDR3 is 14 residues long. Germline V CDR1 and CDR2: LNHDA, SQIVND (reference sequence). The CDR3 nucleotides read TGTGCCAGTACAGAGGGGCCAACTAATGAAAAACTGTTTTTT. Translated, it gives CASTEGPTNEKLFF.

Note on this clonotype: Since a much larger clone is just one base distant, this may be a read error. This chain joins TRBV12-3 or TRBV12-4 and TRBJ1-1, with D perhaps matching TRBD1 (5 bases). Trimming left V 7 bases short and J 5 bases short, with 14 bases between. The CDR3 spans 13 residues. The CDR3: CASTWGLKTEAFF. CDR3 in DNA: TGTGCCAGCACCTGGGGCCTCAAGACTGAAGCTTTCTTT.

This sequence joins TRBV5-1 and TRBJ1-1; 7 bases line up with TRBD1. This CDR3 contains 15 residues. CDR1 and CDR2 (germline): SGHRS, YFSETQ. After removal of 4 bases from V and 0 bases from J, the junction contained 6 bases not matched to a gene. CDR3 loop: CASSSTRGMNTEAFF. CDR3 sequence (DNA): TGCGCCAGCAGCAGTACCAGGGGGATGAACACTGAAGCTTTCTTT.

This clonotype was observed many times. The chain couples TRBV20-1 to TRBJ1-1, with D possibly matching TRBD1 (5 bases). In germline, CDR1 is DFQATT, CDR2 SNEGSKA (reference sequence). The V and J ends lost 0 bases and 4 bases respectively, with 6 bases between them. The CDR3 is made up of 12 amino acids. This CDR3 reads CSAREGGTEAFF. The CDR3 coding sequence is TGCAGTGCTAGAGAGGGGGGCACTGAAGCTTTCTTT.

At least ten counts were recorded for this clonotype. V is TRBV7-6 and J is TRBJ2-5; D is perhaps TRBD2 (5 bases). This CDR3 is 13 amino acids long. Trimming removed 5 bases from V and 1 base from J, with 8 bases in between. Germline lookup yields CDR1 SGHVS and CDR2 FNYEAQ. CDR3 region: CASSPGVQETQYF. The CDR3 DNA sequence: TGTGCCAGCAGCCCCGGGGTCCAAGAGACCCAGTACTTC.

This rearrangement joins TRBV12-3 or TRBV12-4 to TRBJ2-7, with TRBD1 matching 7 bases. After removal of 6 bases from V and 2 bases from J, the junction contained 4 bases not matched to a gene. The CDR3 has 13 amino acids. The CDR3 reads CASSRQGPYEQYF. CDR3 DNA: TGTGCCAGCAGCCGACAGGGCCCCTACGAGCAGTACTTC.

This clonotype was detected only a few times. V usage is TRBV20-1 and J usage is TRBJ1-6; maybe TRBD1 (5 bases). The CDR3 is 18 amino acids. V shed 1 base and J shed 0 bases, with 16 bases lying between them. Germline-derived CDR1 and CDR2 are DFQATT and SNEGSKA (reference sequence). This CDR3 reads CSARVGQVQSSYNSPLHF. The DNA for the CDR3 is TGCAGTGCTAGAGTGGGGCAGGTTCAGAGCTCCTATAATTCACCCCTCCACTTT.